This T cell receptor beta chain was profiled in a study of OX40 agonist ivuxolimab in advanced cancers. On the study more broadly: Partial responses were observed in three patients, of whom one had hepatocellular carcinoma and two had cutaneous melanoma. The study's findings and limits: At 0.1 to 3.0 mg/kg and by week 6, clonal expansion occurred in CD4+ and CD8+ blood T cells.

Generated by immunoSEQ multiplex PCR, the TCRdb table keeps only in-frame clones and is missing some. This repertoire shows some 80,000 clones, 94% found once; its top ten account for around 20%. The CDR3 loop spans 15 amino acids. CDR1 and CDR2 (germline): MNHEY, SVGAGI. The J segment lost 3 bases and the V segment lost 0 bases, leaving 5 bases of the junction unmatched. For this clone: Its cognate antigen is unknown.

The TCR was taken from an adult with an advanced solid tumor such as melanoma, head and neck, liver or kidney cancer. The sample consisted of CD4+ or CD8+ T cells sorted from blood, taken in a trial of the OX40 agonist ivuxolimab. The chain uses TRBV6-5 and TRBJ2-7; 7 bases align to TRBD1. The CDR3 DNA follows: TGTGCCAGCAGTTACTCGGGTCCAGGGGGCTACGAGCAGTACTTC. Amino acid sequence: CASSYSGPGGYEQYF.